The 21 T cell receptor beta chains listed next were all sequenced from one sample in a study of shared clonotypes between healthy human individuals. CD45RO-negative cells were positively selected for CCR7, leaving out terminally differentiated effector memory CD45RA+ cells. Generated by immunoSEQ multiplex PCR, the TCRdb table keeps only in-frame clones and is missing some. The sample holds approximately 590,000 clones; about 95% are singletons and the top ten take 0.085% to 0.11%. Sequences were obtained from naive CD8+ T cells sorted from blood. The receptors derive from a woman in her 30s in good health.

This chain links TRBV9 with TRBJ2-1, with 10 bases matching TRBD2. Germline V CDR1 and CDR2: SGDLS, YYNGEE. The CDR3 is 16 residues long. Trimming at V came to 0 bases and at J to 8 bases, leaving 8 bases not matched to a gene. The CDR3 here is CASSVGVAGGADEQFF. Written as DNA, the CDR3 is TGTGCCAGCAGCGTAGGGGTAGCGGGAGGAGCAGATGAGCAGTTCTTC.

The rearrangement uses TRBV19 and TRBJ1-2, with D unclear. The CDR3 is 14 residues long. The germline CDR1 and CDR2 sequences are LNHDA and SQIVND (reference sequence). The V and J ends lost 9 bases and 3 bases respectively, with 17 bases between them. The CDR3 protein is CASLRELPDYGYTF. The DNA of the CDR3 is TGTGCCAGCTTACGGGAGCTCCCCGACTATGGCTACACCTTC.

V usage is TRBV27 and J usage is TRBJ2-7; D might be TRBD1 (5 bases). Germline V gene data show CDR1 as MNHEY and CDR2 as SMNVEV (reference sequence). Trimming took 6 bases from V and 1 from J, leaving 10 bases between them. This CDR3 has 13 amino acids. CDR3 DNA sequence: TGTGCCAGCAGACAAGGGGCGTCCTACGAGCAGTACTTC. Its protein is CASRQGASYEQYF.

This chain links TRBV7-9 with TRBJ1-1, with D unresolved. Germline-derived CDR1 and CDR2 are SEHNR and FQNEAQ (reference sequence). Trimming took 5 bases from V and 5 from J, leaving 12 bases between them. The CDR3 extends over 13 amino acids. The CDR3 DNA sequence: TGTGCCAGCAGCGCAACCCCGGGGACTGAAGCTTTCTTT. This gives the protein CASSATPGTEAFF.

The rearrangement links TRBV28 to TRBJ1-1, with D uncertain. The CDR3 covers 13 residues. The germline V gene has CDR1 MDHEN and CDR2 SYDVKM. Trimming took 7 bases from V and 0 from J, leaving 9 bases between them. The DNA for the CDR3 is TGTGCCAGCAAATCCGTGATGAACACTGAAGCTTTCTTT. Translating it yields CASKSVMNTEAFF. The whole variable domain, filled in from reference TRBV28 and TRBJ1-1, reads DVKVTQSSRYLVKRTGEKVFLECVQDMDHENMFWYRQDPGLGLRLIYFSYDVKMKEKGDIPEGYSVSREKKERFSLILESASTNQTSMYLCASKSVMNTEAFFGQGTRLTVV.

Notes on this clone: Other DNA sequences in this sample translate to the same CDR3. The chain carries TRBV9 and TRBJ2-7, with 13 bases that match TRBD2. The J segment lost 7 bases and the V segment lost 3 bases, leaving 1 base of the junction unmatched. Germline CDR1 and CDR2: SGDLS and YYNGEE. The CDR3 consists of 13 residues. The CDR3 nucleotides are TGTGCCAGCAGCGGGGGACTAGCGGGAGAGCAGTACTTC. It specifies CASSGGLAGEQYF.

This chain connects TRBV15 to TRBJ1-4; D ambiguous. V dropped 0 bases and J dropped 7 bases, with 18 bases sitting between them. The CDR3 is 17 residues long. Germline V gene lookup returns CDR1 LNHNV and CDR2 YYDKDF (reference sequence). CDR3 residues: CATSREVALGGSEKLFF. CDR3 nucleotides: TGTGCCACCAGCAGAGAAGTCGCGCTGGGAGGCAGTGAAAAACTGTTTTTT.

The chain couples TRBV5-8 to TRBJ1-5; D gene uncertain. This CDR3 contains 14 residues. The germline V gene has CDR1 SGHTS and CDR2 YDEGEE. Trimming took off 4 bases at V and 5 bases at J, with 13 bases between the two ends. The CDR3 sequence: CASSTSLEHQPQHF. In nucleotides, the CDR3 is TGTGCCAGCAGCACGTCATTGGAACATCAGCCCCAGCATTTT.

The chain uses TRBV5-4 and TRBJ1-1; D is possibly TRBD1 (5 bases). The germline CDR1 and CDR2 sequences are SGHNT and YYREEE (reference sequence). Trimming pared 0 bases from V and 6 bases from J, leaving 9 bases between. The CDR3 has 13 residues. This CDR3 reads CASSLVPRAEAFF. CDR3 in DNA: TGTGCCAGCAGCTTGGTTCCCAGGGCTGAAGCTTTCTTT.

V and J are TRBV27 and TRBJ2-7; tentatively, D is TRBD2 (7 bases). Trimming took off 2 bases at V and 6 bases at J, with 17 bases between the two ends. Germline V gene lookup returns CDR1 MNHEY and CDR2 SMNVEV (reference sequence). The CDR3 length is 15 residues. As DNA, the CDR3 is TGTGCCAGCAGTTTAAGGGAACAGGGAGGGTCCGAGCAGTACTTC. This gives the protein CASSLREQGGSEQYF.

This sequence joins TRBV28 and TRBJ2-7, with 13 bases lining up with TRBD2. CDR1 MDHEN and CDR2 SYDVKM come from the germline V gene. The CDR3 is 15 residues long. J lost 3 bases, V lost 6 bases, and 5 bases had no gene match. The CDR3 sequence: CASRKLAGGYYEQYF. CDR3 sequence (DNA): TGTGCCAGCAGAAAACTAGCGGGAGGGTACTACGAGCAGTACTTC.

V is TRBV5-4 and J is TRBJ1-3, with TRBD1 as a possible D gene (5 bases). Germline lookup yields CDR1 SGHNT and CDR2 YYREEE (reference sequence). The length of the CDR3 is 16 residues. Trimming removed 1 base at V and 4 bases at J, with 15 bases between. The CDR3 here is CASSLSPGGSGNTIYF. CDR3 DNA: TGTGCCAGCAGCTTGAGCCCCGGGGGGAGCGGAAACACCATATATTTT.

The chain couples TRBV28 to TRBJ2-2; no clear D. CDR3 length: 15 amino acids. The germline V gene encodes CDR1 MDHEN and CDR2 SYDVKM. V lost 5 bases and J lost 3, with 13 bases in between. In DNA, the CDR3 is TGTGCCAGCAGTCCCAGGACCCGATACACCGGGGAGCTGTTTTTT. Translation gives CASSPRTRYTGELFF.

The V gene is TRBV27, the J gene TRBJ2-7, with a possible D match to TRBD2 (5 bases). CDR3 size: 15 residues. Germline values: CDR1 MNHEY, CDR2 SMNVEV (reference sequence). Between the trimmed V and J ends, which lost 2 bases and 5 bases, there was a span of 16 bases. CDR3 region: CASSLEDPGGDEQYF. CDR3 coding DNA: TGTGCCAGCAGTTTAGAAGATCCAGGAGGAGACGAGCAGTACTTC.

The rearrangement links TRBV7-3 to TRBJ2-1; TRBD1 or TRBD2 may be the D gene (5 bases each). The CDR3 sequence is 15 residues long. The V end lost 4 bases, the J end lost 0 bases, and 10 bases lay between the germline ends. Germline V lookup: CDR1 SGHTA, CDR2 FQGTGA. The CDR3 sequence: CASSSIGGSYNEQFF. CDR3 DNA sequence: TGTGCCAGCAGCTCCATTGGGGGCTCCTACAATGAGCAGTTCTTC.

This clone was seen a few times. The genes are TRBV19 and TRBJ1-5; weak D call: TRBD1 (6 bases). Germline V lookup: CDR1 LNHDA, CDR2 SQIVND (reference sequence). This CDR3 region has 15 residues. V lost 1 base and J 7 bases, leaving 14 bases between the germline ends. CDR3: CASSIGTGSGQPQHF. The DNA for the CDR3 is TGTGCCAGTAGTATAGGAACAGGGTCAGGACAGCCCCAGCATTTT.

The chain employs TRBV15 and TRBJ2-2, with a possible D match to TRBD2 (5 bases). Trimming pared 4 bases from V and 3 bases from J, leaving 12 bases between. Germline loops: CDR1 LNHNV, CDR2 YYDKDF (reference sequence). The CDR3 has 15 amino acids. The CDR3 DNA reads TGTGCCACCAGCATTAGCGCCCAAGACACCGGGGAGCTGTTTTTT. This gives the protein CATSISAQDTGELFF.

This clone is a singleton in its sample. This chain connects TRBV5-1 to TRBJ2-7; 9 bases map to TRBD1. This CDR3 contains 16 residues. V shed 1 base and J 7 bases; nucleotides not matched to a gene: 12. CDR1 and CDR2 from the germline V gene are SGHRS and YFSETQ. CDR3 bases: TGCGCCAGCAGCTTGCACCCCGGGACAGGGCTAAGTGAGCAGTACTTC. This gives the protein CASSLHPGTGLSEQYF. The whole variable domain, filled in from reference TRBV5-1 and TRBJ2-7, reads KAGVTQTPRYLIKTRGQQVTLSCSPISGHRSVSWYQQTPGQGLQFLFEYFSETQRNKGNFPGRFSGRQFSNSRSEMNVSTLELGDSALYLCASSLHPGTGLSEQYFGPGTRLTVT.

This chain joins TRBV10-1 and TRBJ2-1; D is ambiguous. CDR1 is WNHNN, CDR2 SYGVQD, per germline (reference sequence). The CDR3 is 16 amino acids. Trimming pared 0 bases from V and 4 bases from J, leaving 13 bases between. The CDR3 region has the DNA TGCGCCAGCAGTGAGTCCCCACTGCTAGGATACAATGAGCAGTTCTTC. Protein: CASSESPLLGYNEQFF.

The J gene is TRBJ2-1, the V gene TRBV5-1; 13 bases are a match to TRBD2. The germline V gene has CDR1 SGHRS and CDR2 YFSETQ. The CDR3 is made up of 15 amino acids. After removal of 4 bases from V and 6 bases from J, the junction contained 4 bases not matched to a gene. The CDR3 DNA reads TGCGCCAGCAGCCTAGGACTAGCGGGAGCCAATGAGCAGTTCTTC. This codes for CASSLGLAGANEQFF. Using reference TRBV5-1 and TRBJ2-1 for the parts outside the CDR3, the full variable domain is KAGVTQTPRYLIKTRGQQVTLSCSPISGHRSVSWYQQTPGQGLQFLFEYFSETQRNKGNFPGRFSGRQFSNSRSEMNVSTLELGDSALYLCASSLGLAGANEQFFGPGTRLTVL.

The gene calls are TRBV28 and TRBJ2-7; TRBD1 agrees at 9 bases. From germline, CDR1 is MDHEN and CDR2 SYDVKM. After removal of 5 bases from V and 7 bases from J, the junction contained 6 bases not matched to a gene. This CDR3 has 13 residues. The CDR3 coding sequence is TGTGCCAGCAGTCCAAACAGGGGGCCTGAGCAGTACTTC. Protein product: CASSPNRGPEQYF.